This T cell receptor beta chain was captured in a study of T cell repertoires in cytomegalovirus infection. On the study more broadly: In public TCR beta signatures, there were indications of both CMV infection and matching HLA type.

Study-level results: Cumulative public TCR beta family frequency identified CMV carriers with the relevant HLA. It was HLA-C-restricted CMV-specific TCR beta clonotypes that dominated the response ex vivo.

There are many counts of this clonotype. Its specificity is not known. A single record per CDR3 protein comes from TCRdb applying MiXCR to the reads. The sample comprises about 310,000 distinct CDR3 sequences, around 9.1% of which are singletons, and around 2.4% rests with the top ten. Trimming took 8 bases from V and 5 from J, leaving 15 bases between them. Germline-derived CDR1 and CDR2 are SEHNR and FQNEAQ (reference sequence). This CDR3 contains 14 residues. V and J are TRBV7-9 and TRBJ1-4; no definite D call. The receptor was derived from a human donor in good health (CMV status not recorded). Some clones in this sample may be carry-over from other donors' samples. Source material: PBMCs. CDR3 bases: TGTGCCAGCTACCGGGGTCTTGGGAATGAAAAACTGTTTTTT. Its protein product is CASYRGLGNEKLFF.